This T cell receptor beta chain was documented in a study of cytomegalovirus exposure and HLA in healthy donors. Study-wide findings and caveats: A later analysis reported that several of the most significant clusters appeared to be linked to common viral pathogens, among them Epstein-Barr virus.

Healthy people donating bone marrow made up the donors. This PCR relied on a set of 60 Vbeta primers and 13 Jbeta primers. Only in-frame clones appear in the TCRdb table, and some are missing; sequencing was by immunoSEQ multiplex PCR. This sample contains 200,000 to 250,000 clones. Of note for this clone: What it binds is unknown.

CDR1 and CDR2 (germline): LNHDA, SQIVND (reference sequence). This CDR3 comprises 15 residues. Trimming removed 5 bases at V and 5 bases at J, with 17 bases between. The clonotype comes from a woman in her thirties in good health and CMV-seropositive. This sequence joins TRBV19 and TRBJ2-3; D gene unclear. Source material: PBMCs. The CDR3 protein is CASSSRETVVDTQYF. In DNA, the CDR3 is TGTGCCAGTAGTTCTCGAGAAACCGTAGTAGATACGCAGTATTTT.